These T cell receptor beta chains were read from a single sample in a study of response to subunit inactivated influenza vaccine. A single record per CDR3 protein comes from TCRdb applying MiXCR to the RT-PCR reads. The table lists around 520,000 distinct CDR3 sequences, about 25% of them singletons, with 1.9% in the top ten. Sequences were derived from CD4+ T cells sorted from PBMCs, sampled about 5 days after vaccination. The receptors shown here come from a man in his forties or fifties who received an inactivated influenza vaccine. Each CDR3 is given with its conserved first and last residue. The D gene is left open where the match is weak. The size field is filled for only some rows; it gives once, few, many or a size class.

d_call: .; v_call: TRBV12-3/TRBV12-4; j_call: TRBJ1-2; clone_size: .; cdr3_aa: CASSFADGYTF; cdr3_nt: TGTGCCAGCAGTTTTGCTGATGGCTACACCTTC
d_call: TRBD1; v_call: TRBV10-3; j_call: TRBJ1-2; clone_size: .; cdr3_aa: CAIAGTGENYGYTF; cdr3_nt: TGTGCCATCGCCGGGACAGGGGAGAACTATGGCTACACCTTC
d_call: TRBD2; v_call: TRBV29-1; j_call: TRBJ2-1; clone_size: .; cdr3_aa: CSVETSGGIYNEQFF; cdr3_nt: TGCAGCGTTGAGACTAGCGGGGGGATCTACAATGAGCAGTTCTTC
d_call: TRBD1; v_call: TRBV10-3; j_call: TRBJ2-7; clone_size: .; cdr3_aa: CAISPHTDREGPNYEQYF; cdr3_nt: TGTGCCATCAGTCCCCATACTGACAGGGAAGGCCCCAATTACGAGCAGTACTTC
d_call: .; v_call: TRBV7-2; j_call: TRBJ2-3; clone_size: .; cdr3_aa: CASSSRTASDTQYF; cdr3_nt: TGTGCCAGCAGCTCCAGGACAGCGTCGGATACGCAGTATTTT
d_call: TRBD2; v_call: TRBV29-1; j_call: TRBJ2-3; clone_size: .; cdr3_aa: CSSLGTSGGSVSQYF; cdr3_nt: TGCAGTTCCCTAGGGACCAGCGGGGGGTCCGTTTCGCAGTATTTT
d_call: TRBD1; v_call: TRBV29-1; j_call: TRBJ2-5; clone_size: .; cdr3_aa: CSVGGQGPKTQYF; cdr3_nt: TGCAGCGTAGGGGGACAGGGGCCAAAGACCCAGTACTTC
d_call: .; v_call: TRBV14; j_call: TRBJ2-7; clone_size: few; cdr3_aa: CASSQFHGYEQYF; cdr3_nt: TGTGCCAGCAGCCAATTCCACGGATACGAGCAGTACTTC
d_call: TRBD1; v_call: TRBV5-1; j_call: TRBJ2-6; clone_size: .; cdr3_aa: CASSPSWTGGANVLTF; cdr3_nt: TGCGCCAGCAGCCCTTCATGGACAGGGGGAGCCAACGTCCTGACTTTC
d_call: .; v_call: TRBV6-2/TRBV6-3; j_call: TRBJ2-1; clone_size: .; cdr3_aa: CASSYGGAQYNEQFF; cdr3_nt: TGTGCCAGCAGTTATGGGGGGGCACAATACAATGAGCAGTTCTTC
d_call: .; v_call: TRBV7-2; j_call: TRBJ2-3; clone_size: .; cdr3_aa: CASSYRRSSTRTDTQYF; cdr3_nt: TGTGCCAGCAGCTACCGGAGGTCCTCGACGCGCACAGATACGCAGTATTTT
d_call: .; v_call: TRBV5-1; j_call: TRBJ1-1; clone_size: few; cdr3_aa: CASTEGSLNTEAFF; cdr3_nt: TGCGCCAGCACCGAGGGTTCCCTGAACACTGAAGCTTTCTTT
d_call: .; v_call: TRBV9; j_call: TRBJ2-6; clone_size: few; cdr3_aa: CASSVGSGSSSGANVLTF; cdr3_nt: TGTGCCAGCAGCGTAGGGTCAGGGTCATCATCTGGGGCCAACGTCCTGACTTTC
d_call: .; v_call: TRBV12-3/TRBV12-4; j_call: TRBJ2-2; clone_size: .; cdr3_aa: CASSFRGGETGELFF; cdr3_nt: TGTGCCAGCAGTTTTCGAGGGGGTGAGACCGGGGAGCTGTTTTTT
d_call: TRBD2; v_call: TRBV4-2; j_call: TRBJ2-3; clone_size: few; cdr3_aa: CASSQHPRLAGMDTQYF; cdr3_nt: TGTGCCAGCAGCCAGCATCCTAGACTAGCGGGTATGGATACGCAGTATTTT
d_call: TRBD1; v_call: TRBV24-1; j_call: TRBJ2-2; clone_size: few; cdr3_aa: CATSDSGTGTTGELFF; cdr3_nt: TGTGCCACCAGTGACTCCGGGACAGGGACCACCGGGGAGCTGTTTTTT